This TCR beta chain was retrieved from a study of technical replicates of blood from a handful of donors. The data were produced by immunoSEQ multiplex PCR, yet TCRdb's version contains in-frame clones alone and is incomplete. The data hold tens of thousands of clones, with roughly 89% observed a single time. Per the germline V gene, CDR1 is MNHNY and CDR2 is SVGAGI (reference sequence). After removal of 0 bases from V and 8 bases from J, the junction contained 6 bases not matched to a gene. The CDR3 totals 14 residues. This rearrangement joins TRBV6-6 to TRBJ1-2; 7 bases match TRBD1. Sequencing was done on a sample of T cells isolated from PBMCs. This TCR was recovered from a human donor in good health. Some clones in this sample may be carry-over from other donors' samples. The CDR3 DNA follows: TGTGCCAGCAGTTACTCTGAGGGGGCCCAAGGCTACACCTTC. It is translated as CASSYSEGAQGYTF.